This TCR beta chain stems from a study of cytomegalovirus exposure and HLA in healthy donors. The CDR3 runs to 15 residues. Per germline, CDR1 KGHSH and CDR2 LQKENI. Germline trimming cut 4 bases from V and 3 bases from J; bases unmatched to any gene: 3. The PCR employed 60 Vbeta primers together with 13 Jbeta primers. Generated by immunoSEQ multiplex PCR, the TCRdb table keeps only in-frame clones and is missing some. Among approximately 100,000 clones listed, 79% were seen once. The chain has TRBV18 and TRBJ1-5, with TRBD1 identical over 10 bases. The sequence came from a woman aged 40 to 50 in good health and CMV-seronegative. The sequenced material came from PBMCs. The CDR3, as DNA: TGTGCCAGCTCACGACAGGGGGCGAACAATCAGCCCCAGCATTTT. Its protein product is CASSRQGANNQPQHF. Looking up the rest from reference TRBV18 and TRBJ1-5 gives the full variable domain: NAGVMQNPRHLVRRRGQEARLRCSPMKGHSHVYWYRQLPEEGLKFMVYLQKENIIDESGMPKERFSAEFPKEGPSILRIQQVVRGDSAAYFCASSRQGANNQPQHFGDGTRLSIL.